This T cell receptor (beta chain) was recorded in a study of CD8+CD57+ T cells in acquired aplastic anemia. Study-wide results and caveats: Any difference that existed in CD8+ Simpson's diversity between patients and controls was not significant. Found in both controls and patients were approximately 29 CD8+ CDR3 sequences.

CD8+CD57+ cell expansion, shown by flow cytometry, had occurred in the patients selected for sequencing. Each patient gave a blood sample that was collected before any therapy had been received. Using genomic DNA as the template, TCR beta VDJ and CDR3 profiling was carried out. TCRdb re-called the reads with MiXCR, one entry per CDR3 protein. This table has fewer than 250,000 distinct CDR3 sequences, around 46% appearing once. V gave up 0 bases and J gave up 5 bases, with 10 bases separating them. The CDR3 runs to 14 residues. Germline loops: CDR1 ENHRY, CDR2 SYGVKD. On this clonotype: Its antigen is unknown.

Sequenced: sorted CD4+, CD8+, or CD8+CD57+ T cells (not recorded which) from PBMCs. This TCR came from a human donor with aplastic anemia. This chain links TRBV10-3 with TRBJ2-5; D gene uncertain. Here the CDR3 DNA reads TGTGCCATCAGTGAGTCGGGCGGAATGGAGACCCAGTACTTC. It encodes CAISESGGMETQYF.